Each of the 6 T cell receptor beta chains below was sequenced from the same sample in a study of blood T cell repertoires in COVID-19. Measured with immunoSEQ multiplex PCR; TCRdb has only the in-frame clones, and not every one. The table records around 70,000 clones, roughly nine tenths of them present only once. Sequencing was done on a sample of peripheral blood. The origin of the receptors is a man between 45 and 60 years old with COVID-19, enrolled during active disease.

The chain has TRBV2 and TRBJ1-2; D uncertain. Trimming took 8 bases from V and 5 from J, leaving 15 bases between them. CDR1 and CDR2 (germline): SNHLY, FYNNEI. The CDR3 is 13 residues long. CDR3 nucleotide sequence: TGTGCCAGCGCCCCTTCGTCCGGGTATGGCTACACCTTC. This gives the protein CASAPSSGYGYTF. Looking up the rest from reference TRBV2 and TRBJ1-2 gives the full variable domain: EPEVTQTPSHQVTQMGQEVILRCVPISNHLYFYWYRQILGQKVEFLVSFYNNEISEKSEIFDDQFSVERPDGSNFTLKIRSTKLEDSAMYFCASAPSSGYGYTFGSGTRLTVV.

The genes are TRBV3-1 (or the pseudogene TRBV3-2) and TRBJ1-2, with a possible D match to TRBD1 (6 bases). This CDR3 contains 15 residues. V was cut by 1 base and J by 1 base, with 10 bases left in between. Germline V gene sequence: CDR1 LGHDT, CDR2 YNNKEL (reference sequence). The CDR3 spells CASSQGIGGNYGYTF. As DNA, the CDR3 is TGTGCCAGCAGCCAAGGAATAGGGGGTAACTATGGCTACACCTTC.

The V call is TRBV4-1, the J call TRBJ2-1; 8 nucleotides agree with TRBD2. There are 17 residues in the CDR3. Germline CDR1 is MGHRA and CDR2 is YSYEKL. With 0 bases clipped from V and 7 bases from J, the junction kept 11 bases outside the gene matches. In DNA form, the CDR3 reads TGCGCCAGCAGCCAAGATCTCCCAGCGGGAGTGCGGAATGAGCAGTTCTTC. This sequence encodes CASSQDLPAGVRNEQFF.

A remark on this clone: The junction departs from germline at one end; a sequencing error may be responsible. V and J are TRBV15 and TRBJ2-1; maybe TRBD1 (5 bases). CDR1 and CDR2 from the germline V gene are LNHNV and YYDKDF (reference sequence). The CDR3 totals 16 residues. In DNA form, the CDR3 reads TGTGCCACCAGCAGAGATCTAGACAGCTCCTACAATGCGCAGTTCTTC. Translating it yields CATSRDLDSSYNAQFF.

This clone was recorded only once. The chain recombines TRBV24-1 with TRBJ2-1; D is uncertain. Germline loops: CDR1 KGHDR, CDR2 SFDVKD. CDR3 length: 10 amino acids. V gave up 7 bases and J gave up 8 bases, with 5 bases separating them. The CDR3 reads CATRRDEQFF. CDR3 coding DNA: TGTGCCACCAGGAGAGATGAGCAGTTCTTC.

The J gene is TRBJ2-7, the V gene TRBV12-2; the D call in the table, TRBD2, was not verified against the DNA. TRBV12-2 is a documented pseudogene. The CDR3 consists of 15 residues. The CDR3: CASRLGGSPSYEQYV. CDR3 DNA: TGTGCAAGTCGCTTAGGCGGGAGCCCCTCCTACGAGCAGTACGTC.